This T cell receptor (beta chain) stems from a study of response to subunit inactivated influenza vaccine. In regard to this clonotype: Its target is not known.

TCRdb processed the RT-PCR reads anew with MiXCR; each CDR3 protein has one entry. The sample includes about 160,000 distinct CDR3 sequences, approximately 11% seen only once; the top ten take over 10%. The CDR3 is made up of 12 amino acids. Germline V gene lookup returns CDR1 ENHRY and CDR2 SYGVKD. The V gene lost 3 bases and the J gene lost 8 bases, with 10 bases spanning the gap. Study-level findings and limits: After each seasonal influenza vaccination, few new T cells are recruited, the authors suggested.

The TCR originated in a man aged 50-59 years who received an inactivated influenza vaccine. The sequenced sample was non-naive T cells sorted from PBMCs, obtained about 6 weeks after vaccination. The chain carries TRBV10-3 and TRBJ1-2; no definite D call. CDR3 residues: CAISDPGWGYTF. CDR3 DNA sequence: TGTGCCATCAGTGACCCGGGATGGGGCTACACCTTC.